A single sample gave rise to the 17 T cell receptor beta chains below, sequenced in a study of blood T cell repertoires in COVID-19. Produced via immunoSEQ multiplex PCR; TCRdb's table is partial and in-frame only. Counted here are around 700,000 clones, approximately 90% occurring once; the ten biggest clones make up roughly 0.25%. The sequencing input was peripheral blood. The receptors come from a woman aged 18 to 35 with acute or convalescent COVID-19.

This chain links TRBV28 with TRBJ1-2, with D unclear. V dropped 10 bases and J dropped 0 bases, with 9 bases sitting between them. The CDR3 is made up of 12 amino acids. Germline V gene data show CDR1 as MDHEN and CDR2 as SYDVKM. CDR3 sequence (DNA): TGTGCCACACCGGGAGCTAACTATGGCTACACCTTC. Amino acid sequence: CATPGANYGYTF.

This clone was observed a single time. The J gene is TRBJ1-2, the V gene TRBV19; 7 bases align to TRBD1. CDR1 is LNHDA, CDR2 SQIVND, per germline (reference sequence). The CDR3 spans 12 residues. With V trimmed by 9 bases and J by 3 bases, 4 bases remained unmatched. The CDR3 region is CASTTGYYGYTF. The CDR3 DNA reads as TGTGCCAGCACGACAGGGTACTATGGCTACACCTTC.

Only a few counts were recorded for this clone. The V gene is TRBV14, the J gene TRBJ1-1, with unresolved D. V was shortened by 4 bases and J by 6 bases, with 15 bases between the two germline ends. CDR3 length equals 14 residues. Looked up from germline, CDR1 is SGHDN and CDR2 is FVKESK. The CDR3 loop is CASSPRTPNPEAFF. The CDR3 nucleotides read TGTGCCAGCAGCCCCCGGACTCCTAACCCTGAAGCTTTCTTT.

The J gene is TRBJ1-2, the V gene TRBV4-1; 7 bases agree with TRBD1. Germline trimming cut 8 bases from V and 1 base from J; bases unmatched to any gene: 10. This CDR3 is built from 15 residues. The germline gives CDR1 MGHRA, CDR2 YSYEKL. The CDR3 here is CASATQGDSNYGYTF. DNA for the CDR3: TGCGCCAGCGCTACTCAGGGGGATAGTAACTATGGCTACACCTTC.

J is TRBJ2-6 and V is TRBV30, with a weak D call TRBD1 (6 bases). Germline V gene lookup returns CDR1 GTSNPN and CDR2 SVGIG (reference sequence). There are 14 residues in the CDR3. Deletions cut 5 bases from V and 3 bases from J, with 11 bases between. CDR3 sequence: CAWDPGVGANVLTF. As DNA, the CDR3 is TGTGCCTGGGACCCAGGGGTTGGGGCCAACGTCCTGACTTTC.

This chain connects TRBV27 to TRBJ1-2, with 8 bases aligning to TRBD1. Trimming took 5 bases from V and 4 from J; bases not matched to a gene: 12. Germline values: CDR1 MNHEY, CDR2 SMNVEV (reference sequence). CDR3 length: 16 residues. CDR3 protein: CASSPPPGQAPYGYTF. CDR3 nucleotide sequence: TGTGCCAGCAGTCCCCCTCCGGGACAGGCTCCCTATGGCTACACCTTC.

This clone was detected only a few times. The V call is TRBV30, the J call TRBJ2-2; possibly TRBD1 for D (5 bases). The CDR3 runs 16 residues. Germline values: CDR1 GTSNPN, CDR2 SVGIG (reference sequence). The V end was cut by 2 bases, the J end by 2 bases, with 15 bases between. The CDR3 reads CAWSPSGHLNTGELFF. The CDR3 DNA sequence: TGTGCCTGGAGTCCCTCCGGACATCTAAACACCGGGGAGCTGTTTTTT. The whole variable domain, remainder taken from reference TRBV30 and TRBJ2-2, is SQTIHQWPATLVQPVGSPLSLECTVEGTSNPNLYWYRQAAGRGLQLLFYSVGIGQISSEVPQNLSASRPQDRQFILSSKKLLLSDSGFYLCAWSPSGHLNTGELFFGEGSRLTVL.

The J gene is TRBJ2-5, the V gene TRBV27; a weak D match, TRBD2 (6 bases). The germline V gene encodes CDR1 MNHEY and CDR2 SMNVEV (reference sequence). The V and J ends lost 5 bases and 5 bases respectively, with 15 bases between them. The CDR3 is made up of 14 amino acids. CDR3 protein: CASSPTAGRETQYF. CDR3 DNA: TGTGCCAGCAGTCCCACGGCAGGGAGGGAGACCCAGTACTTC.

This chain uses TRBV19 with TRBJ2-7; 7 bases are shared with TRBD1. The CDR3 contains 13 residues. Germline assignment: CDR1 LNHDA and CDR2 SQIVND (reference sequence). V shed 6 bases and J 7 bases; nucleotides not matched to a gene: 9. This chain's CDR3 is CASSLGTVQEQYF. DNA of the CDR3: TGTGCCAGTAGCCTCGGGACAGTTCAAGAGCAGTACTTC.

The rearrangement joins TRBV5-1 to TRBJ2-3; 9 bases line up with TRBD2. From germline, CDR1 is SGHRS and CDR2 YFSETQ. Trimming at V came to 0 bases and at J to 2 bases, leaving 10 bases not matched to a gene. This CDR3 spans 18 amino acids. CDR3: CASSLALLAGASTDTQYF. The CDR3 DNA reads TGCGCCAGCAGCTTGGCCCTTTTAGCGGGGGCCTCCACAGATACGCAGTATTTT.

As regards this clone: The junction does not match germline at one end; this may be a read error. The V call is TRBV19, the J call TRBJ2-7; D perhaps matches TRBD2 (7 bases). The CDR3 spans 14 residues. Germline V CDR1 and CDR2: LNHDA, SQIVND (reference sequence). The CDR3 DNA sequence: TGTGCCAGTTCAGAGGGGGGGCCATCCTACGAGCAGTATTTC. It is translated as CASSEGGPSYEQYF.

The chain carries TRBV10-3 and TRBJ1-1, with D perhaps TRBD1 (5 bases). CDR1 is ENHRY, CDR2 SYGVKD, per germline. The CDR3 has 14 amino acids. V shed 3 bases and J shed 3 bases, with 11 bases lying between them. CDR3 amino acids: CAISELGADTEAFF. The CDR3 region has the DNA TGTGCCATCAGTGAATTAGGGGCAGACACTGAAGCTTTCTTT.

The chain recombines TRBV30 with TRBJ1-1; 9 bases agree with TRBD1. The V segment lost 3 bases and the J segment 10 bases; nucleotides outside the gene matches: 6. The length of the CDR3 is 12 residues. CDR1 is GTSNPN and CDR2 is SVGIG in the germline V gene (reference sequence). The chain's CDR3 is CAWRVQGAGAFF. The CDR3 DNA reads TGTGCCTGGAGGGTACAGGGGGCAGGAGCTTTCTTT.

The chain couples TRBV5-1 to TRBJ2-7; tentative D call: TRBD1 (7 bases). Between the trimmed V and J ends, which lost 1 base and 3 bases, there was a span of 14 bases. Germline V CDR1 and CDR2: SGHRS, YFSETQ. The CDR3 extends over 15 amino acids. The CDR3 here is CASSLRQGGYYEQYF. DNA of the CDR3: TGCGCCAGCAGCTTGCGCCAGGGGGGATACTACGAGCAGTACTTC.

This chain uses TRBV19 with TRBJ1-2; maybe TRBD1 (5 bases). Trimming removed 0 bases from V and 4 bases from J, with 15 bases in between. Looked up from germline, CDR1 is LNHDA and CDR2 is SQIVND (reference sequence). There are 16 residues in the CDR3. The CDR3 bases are TGTGCCAGTAGTATAGATCTGACAGCCTGGGGCTATGGCTACACCTTC. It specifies CASSIDLTAWGYGYTF.

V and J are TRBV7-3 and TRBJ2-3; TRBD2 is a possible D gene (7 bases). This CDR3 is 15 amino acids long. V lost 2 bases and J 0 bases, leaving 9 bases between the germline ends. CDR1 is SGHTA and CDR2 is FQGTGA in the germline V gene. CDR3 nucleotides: TGTGCCAGCAGCTTAGGGGGGGCTAGCACAGATACGCAGTATTTT. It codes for CASSLGGASTDTQYF.

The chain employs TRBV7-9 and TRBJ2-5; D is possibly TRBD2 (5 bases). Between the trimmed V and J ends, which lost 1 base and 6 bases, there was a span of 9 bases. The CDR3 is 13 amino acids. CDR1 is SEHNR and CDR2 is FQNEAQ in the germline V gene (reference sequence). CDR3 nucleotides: TGTGCCAGCAGCTTAGGAGGGTTGAAGACCCAGTACTTC. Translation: CASSLGGLKTQYF.